This T cell receptor beta chain emerged from a study of Ad26.COV2.S vaccination and SARS-CoV-2 variants. The data were produced by immunoSEQ multiplex PCR, yet TCRdb's version contains in-frame clones alone and is incomplete. The data show 440,000 or so clones, 89% seen once. CDR3 length: 18 residues. Unmatched junction bases numbered 13, after V lost 1 base and J lost 10 bases. CDR1 and CDR2 (germline): KGHSH, LQKENI. Treatment reported: approximately 18 received Ad26.COV2.S at low or high dose, single or two shots; about 5 received placebo; per-sample allocation not given. Each sample was drawn 63 days after the first injection (of vaccine or placebo).

The gene calls are TRBV18 and TRBJ2-1; 13 bases align to TRBD2. Sequencing used peripheral blood, obtained in a trial of Ad26.COV2.S vaccine versus placebo. This TCR was recovered from a person aged 18-65 years who received the Ad26.COV2.S COVID-19 vaccine or a placebo. CDR3 bases: TGTGCCAGCTCACCACGGGATCCGGGACTAGCGGGATCCCAAGAGCAGTTCTTC. Its protein is CASSPRDPGLAGSQEQFF.